A selection of T cell receptor beta chains follows, all from one sample in a study of OX40 agonist ivuxolimab in advanced cancers. Produced via immunoSEQ multiplex PCR; TCRdb's table is partial and in-frame only. The sample has tens of thousands of clones, about 93% seen once; the top ten hold around a sixth. This sample comprised CD4+ or CD8+ T cells sorted from blood, obtained in a trial of the OX40 agonist ivuxolimab. The receptors derive from an adult with an advanced solid tumor such as melanoma, head and neck, liver or kidney cancer. Both conserved end residues are part of each CDR3. The D gene is left open where the match is weak. Clone size appears in some rows only: once, few, many, or a class for an expanded clone.

CDR3	DNA	size	D	V	J
CSVPGQYMNTEAFF	TGCAGCGTTCCCGGACAGTACATGAACACTGAAGCTTTCTTT	few	.	TRBV29-1	TRBJ1-1
CASSLGRQEPTYEQYF	TGTGCCAGCAGCTTAGGGAGACAGGAGCCAACCTACGAGCAGTACTTC	.	.	TRBV13	TRBJ2-7
CASSTTRDPWVDEKLFF	TGTGCCAGCAGCACTACACGGGACCCCTGGGTGGATGAAAAACTGTTTTTT	.	.	TRBV7-9	TRBJ1-4
CASSLARTGQANYGYTF	TGTGCCAGCAGCTTAGCGAGGACAGGTCAGGCTAACTATGGCTACACCTTC	.	TRBD1	TRBV7-6	TRBJ1-2
CASSSAVSAGALGDTQYF	TGTGCCAGCAGCTCCGCCGTGTCAGCGGGGGCCCTCGGAGATACGCAGTATTTT	.	TRBD2	TRBV7-6	TRBJ2-3
CASSRPGVGYTF	TGTGCCAGCAGCCGGCCCGGGGTCGGCTACACCTTC	.	.	TRBV14	TRBJ1-2
CASSVGGREYDEQYF	TGTGCCAGCAGCGTAGGGGGGCGGGAGTACGACGAGCAGTACTTC	.	.	TRBV9	TRBJ2-7
CASSVWGNTEAFF	TGTGCCAGCAGCGTATGGGGGAACACTGAAGCTTTCTTT	.	.	TRBV9	TRBJ1-1
CASSMGEHNYGYTF	TGTGCCAGTAGTATGGGGGAACACAACTATGGCTACACCTTC	once	.	TRBV19	TRBJ1-2
CASSSGLRTDGNTIYF	TGTGCCAGCAGCTCTGGCCTGAGGACAGATGGAAACACCATATATTTT	.	.	TRBV5-4	TRBJ1-3
CASVDPSRLGAEAFF	TGTGCCAGCGTCGATCCGTCGCGACTTGGGGCTGAAGCTTTCTTT	.	.	TRBV2	TRBJ1-1
CASSTFLRDPPVETQYF	TGTGCCAGTAGTACCTTCCTCCGGGACCCCCCCGTAGAGACCCAGTACTTC	.	.	TRBV19	TRBJ2-5
CSVGVVAGGYEQYF	TGCAGCGTTGGGGTCGTAGCGGGGGGCTACGAGCAGTACTTC	once	TRBD2	TRBV29-1	TRBJ2-7
CASSLPDSYNEQFF	TGTGCCAGCAGTTTACCGGACTCTTACAATGAGCAGTTCTTC	.	.	TRBV28	TRBJ2-1